Listed below are T cell receptor beta chains from one sample, sequenced in a study of identical twins. MiXCR was run by TCRdb on the 5' RACE reads, yielding one entry per CDR3 protein. Here the sample spans fewer than 250,000 distinct CDR3 sequences, approximately 9% being singletons. The material sequenced was memory (CD45RO+) T cells sorted from blood. These receptor sequences come from a woman aged 18-35 years in good health. CDR3s include the opening cysteine and the closing phenylalanine or tryptophan. Fields, in order: clone size, D gene, CDR3 length, V gene, J gene, CDR3 protein, CDR3 DNA. The D gene is left open where the match is weak. Not every row has a clone size; where given, it reads once, few, many or a size class.

clone_size: -; d_call: -; cdr3_length: 13; v_call: TRBV6-4; j_call: TRBJ1-1; cdr3_aa: CASSSMGGTEAFF; cdr3_nt: TGTGCCAGCAGCTCTATGGGCGGGACTGAAGCTTTCTTT
clone_size: -; d_call: -; cdr3_length: 15; v_call: TRBV5-1; j_call: TRBJ2-5; cdr3_aa: CASSSQVGAQETQYF; cdr3_nt: TGCGCCAGCAGCTCGCAGGTGGGGGCCCAAGAGACCCAGTACTTC
clone_size: many; d_call: -; cdr3_length: 17; v_call: TRBV6-5; j_call: TRBJ1-6; cdr3_aa: CASSYSRGERNRSPLHF; cdr3_nt: TGTGCCAGCAGTTACTCGCGGGGGGAACGTAATAGATCACCCCTCCACTTT
clone_size: -; d_call: TRBD2; cdr3_length: 19; v_call: TRBV20-1; j_call: TRBJ2-3; cdr3_aa: CSARSLQAGGPLTPDTQYF; cdr3_nt: TGCAGTGCGAGGAGCCTTCAAGCGGGAGGGCCGTTGACCCCAGATACGCAGTATTTT
clone_size: many; d_call: -; cdr3_length: 17; v_call: TRBV12-3/TRBV12-4; j_call: TRBJ1-1; cdr3_aa: CASSLIPPGRGDTEAFF; cdr3_nt: TGTGCCAGCAGTTTAATTCCCCCCGGGCGCGGGGACACTGAAGCTTTCTTT
clone_size: few; d_call: TRBD2; cdr3_length: 14; v_call: TRBV15; j_call: TRBJ2-7; cdr3_aa: CATSRMGGSYEQYF; cdr3_nt: TGTGCCACCAGCAGGATGGGAGGGAGCTACGAGCAGTACTTC
clone_size: -; d_call: TRBD2; cdr3_length: 15; v_call: TRBV7-8; j_call: TRBJ2-3; cdr3_aa: CASSLRSGGSDTQYF; cdr3_nt: TGTGCCAGCAGCCTCCGCAGCGGGGGGTCAGATACGCAGTATTTT
clone_size: many; d_call: -; cdr3_length: 17; v_call: TRBV4-3; j_call: TRBJ1-3; cdr3_aa: CASSQDSGRGFGNTIYF; cdr3_nt: TGCGCCAGCAGCCAAGATTCCGGCAGGGGATTTGGAAACACCATATATTTT
clone_size: few; d_call: TRBD1; cdr3_length: 15; v_call: TRBV20-1; j_call: TRBJ1-1; cdr3_aa: CSATGGAGQNTEAFF; cdr3_nt: TGCAGTGCTACAGGGGGCGCCGGTCAGAACACTGAAGCTTTCTTT
clone_size: many; d_call: -; cdr3_length: 12; v_call: TRBV12-3/TRBV12-4; j_call: TRBJ1-1; cdr3_aa: CASSLFYRAAFF; cdr3_nt: TGTGCCAGCAGCCTCTTTTACAGGGCCGCTTTCTTT
clone_size: many; d_call: -; cdr3_length: 15; v_call: TRBV6-4; j_call: TRBJ2-3; cdr3_aa: CASSDSRAGAATQYF; cdr3_nt: TGTGCCAGCAGTGACTCGAGGGCCGGGGCGGCTACGCAGTATTTT
clone_size: few; d_call: TRBD2; cdr3_length: 19; v_call: TRBV27; j_call: TRBJ2-4; cdr3_aa: CASSWASSGNGFAKNIQYF; cdr3_nt: TGTGCCAGCAGTTGGGCGAGTAGCGGGAACGGGTTTGCCAAAAACATTCAGTACTTC
clone_size: -; d_call: -; cdr3_length: 15; v_call: TRBV6-5; j_call: TRBJ2-3; cdr3_aa: CASCYSGRSTDTQYF; cdr3_nt: TGTGCCAGCTGTTATTCTGGGAGAAGCACAGATACGCAGTATTTT
clone_size: -; d_call: -; cdr3_length: 12; v_call: TRBV20-1; j_call: TRBJ1-5; cdr3_aa: CSAKRGNQPQHF; cdr3_nt: TGCAGTGCTAAGAGGGGAAATCAGCCCCAGCATTTT
clone_size: -; d_call: -; cdr3_length: 12; v_call: TRBV20-1; j_call: TRBJ2-1; cdr3_aa: CSARVGGWEQFF; cdr3_nt: TGCAGTGCTAGAGTGGGGGGATGGGAGCAGTTCTTC
clone_size: -; d_call: TRBD2; cdr3_length: 15; v_call: TRBV10-2; j_call: TRBJ2-2; cdr3_aa: CASSESGGVQGELFF; cdr3_nt: TGCGCCAGCAGTGAGTCCGGGGGGGTACAAGGGGAGCTGTTTTTT
clone_size: few; d_call: -; cdr3_length: 17; v_call: TRBV9; j_call: TRBJ2-1; cdr3_aa: CASSVSLAREPYNEQFF; cdr3_nt: TGTGCCAGCAGCGTATCCCTAGCTAGGGAGCCCTACAATGAGCAGTTCTTC
clone_size: few; d_call: -; cdr3_length: 12; v_call: TRBV15; j_call: TRBJ2-7; cdr3_aa: CATSRDGVEQYF; cdr3_nt: TGTGCCACCAGCAGGGATGGGGTCGAGCAGTACTTC
clone_size: many; d_call: TRBD2; cdr3_length: 12; v_call: TRBV20-1; j_call: TRBJ2-1; cdr3_aa: CSARERENEQFF; cdr3_nt: TGCAGTGCTAGAGAGCGGGAGAATGAGCAGTTCTTC
clone_size: -; d_call: TRBD2; cdr3_length: 16; v_call: TRBV9; j_call: TRBJ2-3; cdr3_aa: CASSVALAGLSDTQYF; cdr3_nt: TGTGCCAGCAGCGTAGCGCTAGCGGGATTGTCTGATACGCAGTATTTT
clone_size: many; d_call: -; cdr3_length: 17; v_call: TRBV15; j_call: TRBJ2-1; cdr3_aa: CATSRDRGAFIANEQFF; cdr3_nt: TGTGCCACCAGCAGAGATAGAGGAGCATTTATTGCGAATGAGCAGTTCTTC
clone_size: many; d_call: TRBD2; cdr3_length: 15; v_call: TRBV12-3/TRBV12-4; j_call: TRBJ2-1; cdr3_aa: CASSLGLAGNNEQFF; cdr3_nt: TGTGCCAGCAGTTTGGGACTAGCGGGTAACAATGAGCAGTTCTTC
clone_size: few; d_call: -; cdr3_length: 12; v_call: TRBV21-1; j_call: TRBJ2-5; cdr3_aa: CASPDSEETQYF; cdr3_nt: TGTGCCAGCCCGGACAGTGAGGAGACCCAGTACTTC
clone_size: -; d_call: TRBD1; cdr3_length: 16; v_call: TRBV6-5; j_call: TRBJ2-3; cdr3_aa: CASRGQGIPSTDTQYF; cdr3_nt: TGTGCCAGCAGAGGACAGGGAATCCCTAGCACAGATACGCAGTATTTT
clone_size: few; d_call: -; cdr3_length: 12; v_call: TRBV3-1; j_call: TRBJ1-1; cdr3_aa: CASSDPDTEAFF; cdr3_nt: TGTGCCAGCAGCGACCCCGACACTGAAGCTTTCTTT
clone_size: -; d_call: -; cdr3_length: 16; v_call: TRBV2; j_call: TRBJ2-3; cdr3_aa: CASLGGRAGSTDTQYF; cdr3_nt: TGTGCCAGCCTTGGGGGTAGGGCAGGATCCACAGATACGCAGTATTTT
clone_size: few; d_call: -; cdr3_length: 14; v_call: TRBV7-9; j_call: TRBJ1-1; cdr3_aa: CASSALGSLTEAFF; cdr3_nt: TGTGCCAGCAGCGCGCTTGGTTCCCTCACTGAAGCTTTCTTT
clone_size: few; d_call: -; cdr3_length: 15; v_call: TRBV15; j_call: TRBJ2-7; cdr3_aa: CATSRDRRQTYEQYF; cdr3_nt: TGTGCCACCAGCAGAGATCGAAGGCAGACCTACGAGCAGTACTTC
clone_size: -; d_call: -; cdr3_length: 17; v_call: TRBV24-1; j_call: TRBJ2-1; cdr3_aa: CATSDSNRGQVRSEQFF; cdr3_nt: TGTGCCACCAGTGATTCGAATCGCGGGCAGGTCCGAAGTGAGCAGTTCTTC
clone_size: few; d_call: -; cdr3_length: 16; v_call: TRBV7-7; j_call: TRBJ2-2; cdr3_aa: CASRSGASGNTGELFF; cdr3_nt: TGTGCCAGCCGCTCGGGGGCTAGCGGGAACACCGGGGAGCTGTTTTTT
clone_size: -; d_call: TRBD2; cdr3_length: 15; v_call: TRBV2; j_call: TRBJ2-7; cdr3_aa: CASSKETSGNHEQYF; cdr3_nt: TGTGCCAGCAGTAAAGAGACTAGCGGGAACCACGAGCAGTACTTC
clone_size: many; d_call: -; cdr3_length: 12; v_call: TRBV20-1; j_call: TRBJ2-3; cdr3_aa: CSAQGRTDTQYF; cdr3_nt: TGCAGTGCCCAGGGTCGCACAGATACGCAGTATTTT
clone_size: -; d_call: TRBD2; cdr3_length: 21; v_call: TRBV5-1; j_call: TRBJ2-7; cdr3_aa: CASSPVRHLGTSVTGGYEQYF; cdr3_nt: TGCGCCAGCAGCCCCGTCCGCCACCTCGGGACTAGCGTTACCGGTGGGTACGAGCAGTACTTC
clone_size: few; d_call: -; cdr3_length: 15; v_call: TRBV6-2/TRBV6-3; j_call: TRBJ2-2; cdr3_aa: CASSPNSANTGELFF; cdr3_nt: TGTGCCAGCAGCCCCAATAGCGCGAACACCGGGGAGCTGTTTTTT
clone_size: many; d_call: -; cdr3_length: 13; v_call: TRBV4-2; j_call: TRBJ1-1; cdr3_aa: CASSQGRREEAFF; cdr3_nt: TGTGCCAGCAGCCAAGGCCGACGGGAGGAAGCTTTCTTT
clone_size: many; d_call: -; cdr3_length: 12; v_call: TRBV12-3/TRBV12-4; j_call: TRBJ2-3; cdr3_aa: CASNPNTDTQYF; cdr3_nt: TGTGCCAGCAATCCTAACACAGATACGCAGTATTTT
clone_size: many; d_call: -; cdr3_length: 13; v_call: TRBV5-1; j_call: TRBJ1-1; cdr3_aa: CASSFDVGTEAFF; cdr3_nt: TGCGCCAGCAGCTTTGATGTGGGCACTGAAGCTTTCTTT
clone_size: few; d_call: -; cdr3_length: 15; v_call: TRBV5-1; j_call: TRBJ2-2; cdr3_aa: CASTVGGRNTGELFF; cdr3_nt: TGCGCCAGCACCGTTGGGGGCAGGAACACCGGGGAGCTGTTTTTT
clone_size: -; d_call: TRBD2; cdr3_length: 16; v_call: TRBV7-2; j_call: TRBJ2-3; cdr3_aa: CASSAGTSGSKSAQYF; cdr3_nt: TGTGCCAGCAGCGCCGGGACTAGCGGGAGTAAGAGTGCGCAGTATTTT
clone_size: -; d_call: -; cdr3_length: 14; v_call: TRBV10-1; j_call: TRBJ2-3; cdr3_aa: CASSAGGLRDTQYF; cdr3_nt: TGCGCCAGCAGTGCCGGAGGGCTACGAGATACGCAGTATTTT
clone_size: few; d_call: TRBD2; cdr3_length: 12; v_call: TRBV29-1; j_call: TRBJ2-1; cdr3_aa: CSATVTSDEQFF; cdr3_nt: TGCAGCGCTACGGTGACTAGCGATGAGCAGTTCTTC
clone_size: -; d_call: -; cdr3_length: 14; v_call: TRBV2; j_call: TRBJ2-7; cdr3_aa: CASTQEASAYEQYF; cdr3_nt: TGTGCCAGCACCCAGGAGGCCAGCGCCTACGAGCAGTACTTC
clone_size: many; d_call: -; cdr3_length: 16; v_call: TRBV4-3; j_call: TRBJ2-1; cdr3_aa: CASSQEAQMTYNEQFF; cdr3_nt: TGCGCCAGCAGCCAAGAGGCGCAGATGACCTACAATGAGCAGTTCTTC
clone_size: few; d_call: -; cdr3_length: 16; v_call: TRBV11-2; j_call: TRBJ1-2; cdr3_aa: CASSLGGAGVAYGYTF; cdr3_nt: TGTGCCAGCAGCTTAGGAGGGGCAGGGGTGGCCTATGGCTACACCTTC
clone_size: few; d_call: -; cdr3_length: 18; v_call: TRBV27; j_call: TRBJ2-3; cdr3_aa: CASSLAYPARYSTDTQYF; cdr3_nt: TGTGCCAGCAGTTTGGCCTACCCCGCCCGATATAGCACAGATACGCAGTATTTT
clone_size: few; d_call: -; cdr3_length: 21; v_call: TRBV20-1; j_call: TRBJ2-5; cdr3_aa: CSASREPGASVNWGDQETQYF; cdr3_nt: TGCAGTGCTAGTCGGGAGCCTGGGGCTAGCGTGAACTGGGGGGACCAAGAGACCCAGTACTTC
clone_size: few; d_call: TRBD2; cdr3_length: 17; v_call: TRBV7-9; j_call: TRBJ2-1; cdr3_aa: CASSDSGTSGSVNEQFF; cdr3_nt: TGTGCCAGCAGCGACTCCGGGACTAGCGGGAGTGTAAATGAGCAGTTCTTC
clone_size: -; d_call: -; cdr3_length: 13; v_call: TRBV29-1; j_call: TRBJ1-6; cdr3_aa: CSVSVGRNSPLHF; cdr3_nt: TGCAGCGTTTCCGTGGGGCGTAATTCACCCCTCCACTTT
clone_size: -; d_call: -; cdr3_length: 13; v_call: TRBV12-3/TRBV12-4; j_call: TRBJ2-2; cdr3_aa: CASRGFRTGELFF; cdr3_nt: TGTGCCAGCAGGGGGTTCCGGACCGGGGAGCTGTTTTTT
clone_size: few; d_call: TRBD2; cdr3_length: 16; v_call: TRBV24-1; j_call: TRBJ2-5; cdr3_aa: CATSDPGLAGAETQYF; cdr3_nt: TGTGCCACCAGTGACCCTGGACTAGCGGGAGCGGAGACCCAGTACTTC
clone_size: -; d_call: TRBD2; cdr3_length: 19; v_call: TRBV27; j_call: TRBJ2-3; cdr3_aa: CASSRIRTSGIRGTDTQYF; cdr3_nt: TGTGCCAGCAGTCGCATCCGGACTAGCGGGATCAGGGGCACAGATACGCAGTATTTT
clone_size: many; d_call: -; cdr3_length: 15; v_call: TRBV5-1; j_call: TRBJ1-3; cdr3_aa: CASSLQGNSGNTIYF; cdr3_nt: TGCGCCAGCAGCTTGCAGGGGAACTCTGGAAACACCATATATTTT
clone_size: few; d_call: -; cdr3_length: 16; v_call: TRBV5-6; j_call: TRBJ1-6; cdr3_aa: CASSLQGSAYISPLHF; cdr3_nt: TGTGCCAGCAGCTTGCAGGGATCGGCCTACATTTCACCCCTCCACTTT
clone_size: many; d_call: -; cdr3_length: 14; v_call: TRBV5-1; j_call: TRBJ2-1; cdr3_aa: CASSMDITYNEQFF; cdr3_nt: TGCGCCAGCAGCATGGACATAACCTACAATGAGCAGTTCTTC
clone_size: -; d_call: -; cdr3_length: 15; v_call: TRBV20-1; j_call: TRBJ2-7; cdr3_aa: CSAKRAMRGWYEQYF; cdr3_nt: TGCAGTGCGAAACGCGCCATGAGGGGTTGGTACGAGCAGTACTTC
clone_size: -; d_call: -; cdr3_length: 13; v_call: TRBV12-3/TRBV12-4; j_call: TRBJ1-5; cdr3_aa: CASSLLRDQPQHF; cdr3_nt: TGTGCCAGCAGTTTACTTAGGGATCAGCCCCAGCATTTT
clone_size: few; d_call: -; cdr3_length: 13; v_call: TRBV3-1; j_call: TRBJ2-5; cdr3_aa: CASSQDWGETQYF; cdr3_nt: TGTGCCAGCAGCCAAGACTGGGGAGAGACCCAGTACTTC